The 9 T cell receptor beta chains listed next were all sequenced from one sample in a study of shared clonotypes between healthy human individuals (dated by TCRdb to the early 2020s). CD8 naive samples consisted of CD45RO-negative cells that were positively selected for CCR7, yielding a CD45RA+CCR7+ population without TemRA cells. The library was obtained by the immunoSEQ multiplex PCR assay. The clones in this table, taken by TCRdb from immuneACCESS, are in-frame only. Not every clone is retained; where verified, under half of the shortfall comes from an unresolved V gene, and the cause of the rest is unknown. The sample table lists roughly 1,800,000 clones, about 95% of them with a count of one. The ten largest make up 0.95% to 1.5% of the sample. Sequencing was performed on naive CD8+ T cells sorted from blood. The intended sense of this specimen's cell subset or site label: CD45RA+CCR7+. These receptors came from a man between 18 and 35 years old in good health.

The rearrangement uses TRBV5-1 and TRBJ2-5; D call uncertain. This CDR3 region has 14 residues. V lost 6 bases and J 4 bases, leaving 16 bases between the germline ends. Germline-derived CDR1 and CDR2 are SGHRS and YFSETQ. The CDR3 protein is CASTTGLLGETQYF. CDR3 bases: TGCGCCAGCACTACCGGCCTATTGGGAGAGACCCAGTACTTC.

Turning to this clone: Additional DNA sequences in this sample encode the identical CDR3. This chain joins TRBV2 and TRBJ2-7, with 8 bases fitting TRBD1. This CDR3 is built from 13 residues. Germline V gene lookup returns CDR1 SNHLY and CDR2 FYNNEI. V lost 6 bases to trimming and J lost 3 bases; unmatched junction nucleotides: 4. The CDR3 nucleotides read TGTGCCAGCAGAGGACAGGGAAACTACGAGCAGTACTTC. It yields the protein CASRGQGNYEQYF.

As DNA, the CDR3 is TGCGCCAGCAGCCCGGTGGGGACCCAAGCTTTCTTT. Protein product: CASSPVGTQAFF. This rearrangement joins TRBV4-1 to TRBJ1-1, with D maybe TRBD1 (5 bases). V dropped 4 bases and J dropped 9 bases, with 12 bases sitting between them. The CDR3 spans 12 residues. Germline CDR1 reads MGHRA; CDR2 reads YSYEKL.

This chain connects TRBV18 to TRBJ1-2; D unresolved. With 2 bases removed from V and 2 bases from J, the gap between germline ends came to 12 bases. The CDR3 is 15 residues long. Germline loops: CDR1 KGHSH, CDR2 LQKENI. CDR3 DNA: TGTGCCAGCTCACCAGAAGTCACTGGGAACTATGGCTACACCTTC. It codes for CASSPEVTGNYGYTF.

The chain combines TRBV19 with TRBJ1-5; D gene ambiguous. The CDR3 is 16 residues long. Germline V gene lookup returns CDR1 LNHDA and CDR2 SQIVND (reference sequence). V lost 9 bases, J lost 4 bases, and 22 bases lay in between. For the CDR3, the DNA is TGTGCCAGCAGCGATGCTTGGCAGGCAAGAAATCAGCCCCAGCATTTT. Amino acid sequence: CASSDAWQARNQPQHF.

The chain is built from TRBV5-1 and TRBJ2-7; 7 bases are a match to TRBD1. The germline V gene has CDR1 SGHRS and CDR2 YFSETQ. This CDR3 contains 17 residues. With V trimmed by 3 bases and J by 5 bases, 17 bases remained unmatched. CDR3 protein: CASSSQGEGKNFHEQYF. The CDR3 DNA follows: TGCGCCAGCAGCTCCCAGGGGGAAGGGAAAAACTTCCACGAGCAGTACTTC.

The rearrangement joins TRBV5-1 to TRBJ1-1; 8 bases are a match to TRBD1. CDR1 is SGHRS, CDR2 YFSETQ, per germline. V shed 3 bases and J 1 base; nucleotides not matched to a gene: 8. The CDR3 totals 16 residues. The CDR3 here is CASSYWTGQSNTEAFF. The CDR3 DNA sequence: TGCGCCAGCAGCTATTGGACAGGGCAGTCGAACACTGAAGCTTTCTTT.

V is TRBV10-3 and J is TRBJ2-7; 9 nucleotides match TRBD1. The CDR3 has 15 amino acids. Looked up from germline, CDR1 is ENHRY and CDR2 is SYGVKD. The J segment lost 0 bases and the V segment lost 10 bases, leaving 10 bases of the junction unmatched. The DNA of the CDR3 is TGTGCCACCCACTCCGGACAGGGGAGCTCCTACGAGCAGTACTTC. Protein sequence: CATHSGQGSSYEQYF.

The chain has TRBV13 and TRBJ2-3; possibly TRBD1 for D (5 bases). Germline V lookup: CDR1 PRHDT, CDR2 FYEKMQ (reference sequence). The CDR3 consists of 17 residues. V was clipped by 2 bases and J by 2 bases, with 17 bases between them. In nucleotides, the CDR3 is TGTGCCAGCAGCTTAAGTCAACAGGCCATGATCACAGATACGCAGTATTTT. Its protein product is CASSLSQQAMITDTQYF.